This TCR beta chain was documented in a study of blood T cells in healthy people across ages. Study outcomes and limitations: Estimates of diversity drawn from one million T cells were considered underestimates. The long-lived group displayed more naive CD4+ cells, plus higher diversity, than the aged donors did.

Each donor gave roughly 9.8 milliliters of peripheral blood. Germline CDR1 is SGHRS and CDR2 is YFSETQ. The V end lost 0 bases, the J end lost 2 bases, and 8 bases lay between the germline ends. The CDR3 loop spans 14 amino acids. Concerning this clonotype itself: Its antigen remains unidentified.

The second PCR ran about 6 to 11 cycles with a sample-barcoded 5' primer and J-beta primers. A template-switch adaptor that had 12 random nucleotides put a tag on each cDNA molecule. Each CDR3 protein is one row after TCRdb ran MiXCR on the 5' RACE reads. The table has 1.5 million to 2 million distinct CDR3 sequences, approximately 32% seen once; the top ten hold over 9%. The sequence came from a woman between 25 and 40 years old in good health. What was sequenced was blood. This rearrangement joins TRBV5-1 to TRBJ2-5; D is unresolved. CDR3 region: CASSLAAKQETQYF. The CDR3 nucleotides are TGCGCCAGCAGCTTGGCCGCGAAACAAGAGACCCAGTACTTC.